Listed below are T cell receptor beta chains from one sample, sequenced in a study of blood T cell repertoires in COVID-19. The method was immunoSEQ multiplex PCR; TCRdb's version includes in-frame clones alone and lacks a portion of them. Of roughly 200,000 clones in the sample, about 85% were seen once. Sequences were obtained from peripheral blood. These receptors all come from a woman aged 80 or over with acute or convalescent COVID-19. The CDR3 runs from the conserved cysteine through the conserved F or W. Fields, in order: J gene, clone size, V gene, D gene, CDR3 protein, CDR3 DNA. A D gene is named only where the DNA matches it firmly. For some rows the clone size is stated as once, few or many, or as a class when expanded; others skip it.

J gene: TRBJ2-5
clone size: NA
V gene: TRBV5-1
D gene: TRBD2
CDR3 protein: CASSLDVAGGSETQYF
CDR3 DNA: TGCGCCAGCAGCTTGGATGTAGCGGGAGGGTCGGAGACCCAGTACTTC

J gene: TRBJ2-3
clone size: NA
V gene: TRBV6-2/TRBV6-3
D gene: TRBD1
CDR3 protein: CASSYVTGAKDTQYF
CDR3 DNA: TGTGCCAGCAGTTACGTCACAGGGGCGAAAGATACGCAGTATTTT

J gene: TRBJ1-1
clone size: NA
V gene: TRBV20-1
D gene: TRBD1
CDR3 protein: CSGTGGTEAFF
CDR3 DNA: TGCAGTGGGACAGGGGGCACTGAAGCTTTCTTT

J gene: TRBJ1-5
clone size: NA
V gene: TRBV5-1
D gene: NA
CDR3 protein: CASSHTGNNQPQHF
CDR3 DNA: TGCGCCAGCAGTCATACAGGGAACAATCAGCCCCAGCATTTT

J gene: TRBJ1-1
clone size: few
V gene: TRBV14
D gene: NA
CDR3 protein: CASSQGLDPVLSTEAFF
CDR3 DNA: TGTGCCAGCAGCCAAGGGTTAGATCCCGTTCTGAGTACTGAAGCTTTCTTT

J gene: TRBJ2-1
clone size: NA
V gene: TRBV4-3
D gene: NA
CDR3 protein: CASSRGRGSRITEQFF
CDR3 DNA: TGCGCCAGCAGCCGGGGGCGAGGTTCTCGGATAACAGAGCAGTTCTTC

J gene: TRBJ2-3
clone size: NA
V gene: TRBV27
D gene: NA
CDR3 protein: CASTLQGFGTDTQYF
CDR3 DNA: TGTGCCAGCACCCTCCAGGGGTTTGGTACAGATACGCAGTATTTT

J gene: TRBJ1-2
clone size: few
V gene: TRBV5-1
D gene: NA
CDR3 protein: CASSPDTYGYTF
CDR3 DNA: TGCGCCAGCAGTCCCGACACCTATGGCTACACCTTC

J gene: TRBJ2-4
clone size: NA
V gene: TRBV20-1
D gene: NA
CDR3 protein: CSAVSPGVQYF
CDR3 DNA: TGCAGTGCTGTGTCCCCGGGGGTTCAGTACTTC

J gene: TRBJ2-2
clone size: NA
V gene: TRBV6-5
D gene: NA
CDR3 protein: CAIGQLAYGELFF
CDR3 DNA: TGTGCCATCGGACAGCTGGCCTATGGGGAGCTGTTTTTT

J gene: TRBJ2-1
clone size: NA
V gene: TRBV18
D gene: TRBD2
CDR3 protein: CASSPPSGRGYNEQFF
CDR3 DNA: TGTGCCAGCTCACCTCCTAGCGGGAGGGGGTACAATGAGCAGTTCTTC

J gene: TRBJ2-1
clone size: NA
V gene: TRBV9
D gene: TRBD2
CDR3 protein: CASSVGGAGGRSSYNEQFF
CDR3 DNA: TGTGCCAGCAGCGTAGGGGGAGCGGGAGGGCGCTCCTCCTACAATGAGCAGTTCTTC

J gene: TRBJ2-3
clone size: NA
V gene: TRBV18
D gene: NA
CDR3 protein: CASSPAGVTTDTQYF
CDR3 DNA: TGTGCCAGCTCGCCTGCCGGGGTCACCACAGATACGCAGTATTTT

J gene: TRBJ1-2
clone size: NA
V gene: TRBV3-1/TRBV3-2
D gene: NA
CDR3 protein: CASSQIGQRLAPAYGYTF
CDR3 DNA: TGTGCCAGCAGCCAAATAGGACAGCGTCTCGCGCCGGCTTATGGCTACACCTTC

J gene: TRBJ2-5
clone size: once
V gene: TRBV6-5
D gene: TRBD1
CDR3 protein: CASGPGTGQETQYF
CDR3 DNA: TGTGCCAGCGGACCCGGGACAGGGCAAGAGACCCAGTACTTC

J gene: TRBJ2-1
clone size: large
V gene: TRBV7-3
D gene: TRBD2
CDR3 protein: CASSYGLAGAGDEQFF
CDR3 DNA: TGTGCCAGCAGCTACGGACTAGCGGGAGCCGGGGATGAGCAGTTCTTC

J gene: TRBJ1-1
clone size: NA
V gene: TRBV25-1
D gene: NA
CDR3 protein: CASSLTGGKAFF
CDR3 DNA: TGTGCCAGCAGTTTGACAGGCGGAAAAGCTTTCTTT

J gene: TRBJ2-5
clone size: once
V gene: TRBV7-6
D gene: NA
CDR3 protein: CASSSETQYF
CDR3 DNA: TGTGCCAGCAGTTCGGAGACCCAGTACTTC

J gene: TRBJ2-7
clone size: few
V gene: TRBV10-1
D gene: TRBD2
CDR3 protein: CASRMGLAGQAYEQYF
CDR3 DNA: TGCGCCAGCAGGATGGGACTAGCGGGGCAGGCCTACGAGCAGTACTTC

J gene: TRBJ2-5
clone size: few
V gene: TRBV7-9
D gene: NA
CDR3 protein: CASSFGGGEETQYF
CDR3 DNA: TGTGCCAGCAGCTTTGGTGGAGGGGAGGAGACCCAGTACTTC

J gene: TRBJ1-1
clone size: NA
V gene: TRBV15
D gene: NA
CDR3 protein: CATSRVAGRGEAFF
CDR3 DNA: TGTGCCACCAGCAGAGTCGCAGGGCGTGGTGAAGCTTTCTTT

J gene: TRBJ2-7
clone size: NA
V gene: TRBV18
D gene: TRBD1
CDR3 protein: CASSPSTGGYEQYF
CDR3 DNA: TGTGCCAGCTCACCATCTACAGGGGGGTACGAGCAGTACTTC

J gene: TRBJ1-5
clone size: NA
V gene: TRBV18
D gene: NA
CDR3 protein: CASSPLRTADQPQHF
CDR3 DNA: TGTGCCAGCTCACCACTGAGGACAGCCGATCAGCCCCAGCATTTT

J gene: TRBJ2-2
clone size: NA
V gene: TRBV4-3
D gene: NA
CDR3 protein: CASSQGTGPNTGELFF
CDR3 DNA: TGCGCCAGCAGCCAAGGAACAGGGCCGAACACCGGGGAGCTGTTTTTT

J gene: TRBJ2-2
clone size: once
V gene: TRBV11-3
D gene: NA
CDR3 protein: CASSASLLGGELFF
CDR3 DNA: TGTGCCAGCAGCGCTAGCCTTTTGGGCGGGGAGCTGTTTTTT

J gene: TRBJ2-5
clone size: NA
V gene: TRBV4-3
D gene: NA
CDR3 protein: CASSQDMSTKTQYF
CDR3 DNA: TGCGCCAGCAGCCAAGATATGAGCACGAAGACCCAGTACTTC

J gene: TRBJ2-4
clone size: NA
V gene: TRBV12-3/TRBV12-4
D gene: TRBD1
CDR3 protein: CASRDRGNQYF
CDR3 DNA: TGTGCCAGCAGGGACAGGGGAAATCAGTACTTC

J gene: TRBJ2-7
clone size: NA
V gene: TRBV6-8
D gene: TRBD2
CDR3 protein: CASTRCQAGGLAGAYEQYF
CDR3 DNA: TGTGCCAGCACCCGCTGCCAAGCTGGGGGACTAGCGGGAGCCTACGAGCAGTACTTC

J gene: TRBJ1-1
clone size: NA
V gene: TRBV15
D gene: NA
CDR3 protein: CATSRDLGNTEAFF
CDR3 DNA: TGTGCCACCAGCAGAGATCTGGGCAACACTGAAGCTTTCTTT

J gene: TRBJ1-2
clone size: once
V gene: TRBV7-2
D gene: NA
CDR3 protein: CASSLGFDNIANYGYTF
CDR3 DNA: TGTGCCAGCAGCTTAGGATTTGACAACATTGCTAACTATGGCTACACCTTC

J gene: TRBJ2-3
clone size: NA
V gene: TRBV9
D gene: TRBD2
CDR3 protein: CTSSPRGLAGPTADTQYF
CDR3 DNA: TGTACCAGCAGCCCCCGGGGACTAGCGGGACCGACCGCAGATACGCAGTATTTT

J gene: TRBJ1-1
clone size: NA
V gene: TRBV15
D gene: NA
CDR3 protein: CATSRDLVLKEAFF
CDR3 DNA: TGTGCCACCAGCAGAGATCTGGTGTTGAAGGAGGCTTTCTTT

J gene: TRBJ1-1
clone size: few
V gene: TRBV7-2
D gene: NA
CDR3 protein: CASSLVLGSEAFF
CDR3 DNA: TGTGCCAGCAGCTTAGTTCTGGGCTCTGAAGCTTTCTTT

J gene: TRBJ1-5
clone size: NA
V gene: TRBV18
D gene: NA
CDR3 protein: CASSPGEGSNQPQHF
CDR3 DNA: TGTGCCAGCTCACCGGGGGAGGGAAGCAATCAGCCCCAGCATTTT

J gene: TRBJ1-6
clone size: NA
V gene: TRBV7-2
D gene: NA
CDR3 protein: CASSLVPWAGSRPLHF
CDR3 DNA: TGTGCCAGCAGCTTAGTTCCGTGGGCAGGGTCTCGACCCCTCCACTTT

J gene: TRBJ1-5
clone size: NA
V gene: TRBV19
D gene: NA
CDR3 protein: CASRDMGRAQHF
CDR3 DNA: TGTGCCAGTAGAGACATGGGGAGGGCCCAGCATTTT

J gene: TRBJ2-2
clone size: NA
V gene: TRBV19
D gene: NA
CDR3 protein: CASSMVRGTGELFF
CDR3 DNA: TGTGCCAGTAGTATGGTTAGGGGCACCGGGGAGCTGTTTTTT

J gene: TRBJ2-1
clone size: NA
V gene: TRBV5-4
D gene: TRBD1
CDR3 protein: CASSSEQGTYNEQFF
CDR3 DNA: TGTGCCAGCAGCAGTGAACAGGGGACCTACAATGAGCAGTTCTTC

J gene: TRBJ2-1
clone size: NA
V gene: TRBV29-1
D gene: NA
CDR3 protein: CSVGGYNEQFF
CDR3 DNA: TGCAGCGTTGGCGGCTACAATGAGCAGTTCTTC

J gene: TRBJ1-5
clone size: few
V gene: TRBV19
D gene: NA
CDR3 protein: CASSIMRFGYQPQHF
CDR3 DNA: TGTGCCAGTAGTATAATGAGGTTCGGGTATCAGCCCCAGCATTTT

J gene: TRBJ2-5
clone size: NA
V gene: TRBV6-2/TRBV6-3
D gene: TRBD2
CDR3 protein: CASSTIRGVGFQETQYF
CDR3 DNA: TGTGCCAGCAGCACGATCCGGGGGGTAGGCTTTCAAGAGACCCAGTACTTC

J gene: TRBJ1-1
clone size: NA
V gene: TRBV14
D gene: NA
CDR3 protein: CASSRQQGTEAFF
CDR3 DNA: TGTGCCAGCAGTCGCCAACAGGGCACTGAAGCTTTCTTT

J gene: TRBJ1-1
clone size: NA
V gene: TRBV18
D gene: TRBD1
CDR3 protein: CASSPTGMGRTEAFF
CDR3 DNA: TGTGCCAGCTCACCGACAGGGATGGGGCGTACTGAAGCTTTCTTT

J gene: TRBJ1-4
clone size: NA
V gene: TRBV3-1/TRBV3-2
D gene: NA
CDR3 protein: CASSQGEALNEKLFF
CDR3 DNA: TGTGCCAGCAGCCAAGGGGAGGCCCTTAATGAAAAACTGTTTTTT

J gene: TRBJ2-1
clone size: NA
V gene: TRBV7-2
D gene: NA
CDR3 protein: CASSLVGGIYNEQFF
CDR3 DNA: TGTGCCAGCAGCTTAGTTGGGGGGATCTACAATGAGCAGTTCTTC

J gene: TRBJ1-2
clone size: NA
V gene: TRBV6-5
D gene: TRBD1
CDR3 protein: CASRSGTGAHFF
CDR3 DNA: TGTGCCAGCAGATCAGGGACAGGGGCACACTTCTTC

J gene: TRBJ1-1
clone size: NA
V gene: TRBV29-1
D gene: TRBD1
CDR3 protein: CSVRTGRNTEAFF
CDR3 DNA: TGCAGCGTAAGGACAGGAAGGAACACTGAAGCTTTCTTT

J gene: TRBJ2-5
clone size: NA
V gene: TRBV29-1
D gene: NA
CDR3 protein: CSVGAVTSKTQYF
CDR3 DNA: TGCAGCGTTGGGGCAGTTACTTCGAAGACCCAGTACTTC

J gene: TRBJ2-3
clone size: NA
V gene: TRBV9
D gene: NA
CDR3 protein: CASSVNSADTQYF
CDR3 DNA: TGTGCCAGCAGCGTAAATAGCGCAGATACGCAGTATTTT

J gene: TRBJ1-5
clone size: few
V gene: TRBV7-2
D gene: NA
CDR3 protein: CASSQGRVNQPQHF
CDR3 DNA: TGTGCCAGCAGCCAGGGCAGGGTTAATCAGCCCCAGCATTTT

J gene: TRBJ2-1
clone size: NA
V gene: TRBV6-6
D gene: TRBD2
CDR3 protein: CASRGLAGGYNEQFF
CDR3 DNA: TGTGCCAGCAGAGGACTAGCGGGAGGGTACAATGAGCAGTTCTTC

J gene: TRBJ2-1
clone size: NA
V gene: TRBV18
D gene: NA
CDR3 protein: CASSPWGVVSYNEQFF
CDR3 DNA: TGTGCCAGCTCACCGTGGGGGGTTGTTTCCTACAATGAGCAGTTCTTC

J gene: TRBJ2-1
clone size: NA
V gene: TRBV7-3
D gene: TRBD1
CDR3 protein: CASAQGSSYNEQFF
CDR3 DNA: TGTGCCAGCGCACAGGGGAGCTCCTACAATGAGCAGTTCTTC